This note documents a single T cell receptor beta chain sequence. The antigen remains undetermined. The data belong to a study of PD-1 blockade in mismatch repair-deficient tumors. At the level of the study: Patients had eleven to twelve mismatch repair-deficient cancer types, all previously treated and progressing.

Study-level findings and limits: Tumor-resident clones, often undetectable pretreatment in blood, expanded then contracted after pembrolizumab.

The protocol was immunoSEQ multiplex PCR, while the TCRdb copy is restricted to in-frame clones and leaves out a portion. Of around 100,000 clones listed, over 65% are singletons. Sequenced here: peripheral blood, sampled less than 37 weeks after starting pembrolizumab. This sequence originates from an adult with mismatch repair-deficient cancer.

This chain's CDR3 is CASSLWTGSYEQYF. Written as DNA, the CDR3 is TGTGCCAGCAGTTTATGGACAGGGTCCTACGAGCAGTACTTC. The chain recombines TRBV27 with TRBJ2-7; 8 bases are shared with TRBD1. The V segment lost 1 base and the J segment 1 base; nucleotides outside the gene matches: 0. The CDR3 has 14 amino acids. Germline V CDR1 and CDR2: MNHEY, SMNVEV (reference sequence).